Described below is a single TCR beta chain sequence and its context. Pooled together were second doses at about 4 or about 12 weeks. Germline values: CDR1 MNHEY, CDR2 SMNVEV (reference sequence). V lost 6 bases to trimming and J lost 4 bases; unmatched junction nucleotides: 10. This CDR3 comprises 16 residues. This entry belongs to a study of T cell responses to AZD1222 COVID-19 vaccine. Measured with immunoSEQ multiplex PCR; TCRdb has only the in-frame clones, and not every one. The sample lists 150,000 to 200,000 clones, more than 75% occurring once. This chain uses TRBV27 with TRBJ1-2; 11 positions match TRBD1. The TCR was taken from an adult who received the AZD1222 COVID-19 vaccine. The input for sequencing was peripheral blood, taken 28 days after the second AZD1222 dose. The CDR3 here is CASRPGQGVTSYGYTF. DNA for the CDR3: TGTGCCAGCAGGCCGGGACAGGGGGTTACTAGCTATGGCTACACCTTC.